This is a list of T cell receptor beta chains from one sample in a study of OX40 agonist ivuxolimab in advanced cancers. Some clones are missing from TCRdb's copy, which holds only in-frame ones; the method was immunoSEQ multiplex PCR. The top ten hold about 8% of the sample, which has 63,000 or so clones, almost 85% seen once. This sample comprised CD4+ or CD8+ T cells sorted from blood, obtained in a trial of the OX40 agonist ivuxolimab. These receptor sequences come from an adult with an advanced solid tumor such as melanoma, head and neck, liver or kidney cancer. The CDR3 runs from the conserved cysteine through the conserved F or W. The D gene is left open where the match is weak. Size tells how often a clone was seen (once, few, many) or the class of an expanded clone, and some rows leave it out.

j_gene,d_gene,abundance,v_gene,CDR3aa,CDR3nt
TRBJ2-5,TRBD1,.,TRBV10-3,CAISEGQGHGETQYF,TGTGCCATCAGTGAGGGACAGGGGCATGGGGAGACCCAGTACTTC
TRBJ2-3,TRBD2,.,TRBV10-3,CAISEGLAGSTDTQYF,TGTGCCATCAGCGAGGGACTAGCGGGCAGCACAGATACGCAGTATTTT
TRBJ1-1,.,.,TRBV5-1,CASSLDPGPNTEAFF,TGCGCCAGCAGCTTGGACCCCGGACCAAACACTGAAGCTTTCTTT
TRBJ2-3,TRBD1,few,TRBV30,CAWRPVGTGLTDTQYF,TGTGCCTGGAGGCCAGTAGGGACAGGGCTCACAGATACGCAGTATTTT
TRBJ2-2,.,.,TRBV4-3,CASSQADRNTGELFF,TGCGCCAGCAGCCAAGCGGACAGGAACACCGGGGAGCTGTTTTTT
TRBJ2-1,TRBD1,.,TRBV11-1,CASSLATGTGINEQFF,TGTGCCAGCAGCTTAGCCACCGGGACAGGGATCAATGAGCAGTTCTTC
TRBJ2-3,TRBD2,.,TRBV10-1,CALRPWDGGGADTQYF,TGCGCCCTGCGACCCTGGGACGGCGGGGGGGCAGATACGCAGTATTTT
TRBJ2-7,.,.,TRBV2,CASTHQGGEQYF,TGTGCCAGCACCCACCAGGGGGGCGAGCAGTACTTC
TRBJ2-7,TRBD2,.,TRBV2,CASSEAVAGASEQYF,TGTGCCAGCAGTGAAGCAGTAGCGGGGGCCTCCGAGCAGTACTTC
TRBJ2-1,.,once,TRBV4-3,CASSRGGAFEQFF,TGCGCCAGCAGCCGAGGGGGAGCGTTTGAGCAGTTCTTC
TRBJ2-5,.,.,TRBV7-9,CASSLTPGRSGVETQYF,TGTGCCAGCAGCTTAACGCCGGGACGTTCAGGGGTTGAGACCCAGTACTTC
TRBJ1-1,TRBD1,.,TRBV28,CASSPPGTGMSTEAFF,TGTGCCAGCAGTCCCCCCGGGACAGGGATGAGCACTGAAGCTTTCTTT
TRBJ2-5,.,.,TRBV7-6,CASSLAVETQYF,TGTGCCAGCAGCTTAGCGGTAGAGACCCAGTACTTC
TRBJ2-7,TRBD2,.,TRBV11-2,CASSFGLAGIYEQYF,TGTGCCAGCAGCTTCGGACTAGCGGGGATCTACGAGCAGTACTTC
TRBJ2-3,.,.,TRBV6-1,CASSGGRATDTQYF,TGTGCCAGCAGTGGCGGACGAGCGACAGATACGCAGTATTTT
TRBJ1-3,.,.,TRBV7-2,CASSLSGNTIYF,TGTGCCAGCAGCTTAAGCGGAAACACCATATATTTT
TRBJ2-1,.,.,TRBV28,CASSFWAGTFEQFF,TGTGCCAGCAGTTTTTGGGCGGGGACGTTTGAGCAGTTCTTC
TRBJ2-7,TRBD1,.,TRBV19,CASSIGTGDYEQYF,TGTGCCAGTAGTATAGGGACAGGAGACTACGAGCAGTACTTC
TRBJ1-6,TRBD1,.,TRBV2,CASRVDRVRSPLHF,TGTGCCAGCAGGGTTGACAGGGTACGGTCACCCCTCCACTTT
TRBJ1-2,.,.,TRBV19,CASSRTENYGYTF,TGTGCCAGTAGCAGGACGGAGAACTATGGCTACACCTTC
TRBJ1-5,.,.,TRBV28,CASSLDGNQPQHF,TGTGCCAGCAGTTTAGACGGCAATCAGCCCCAGCATTTT
TRBJ1-5,TRBD1,.,TRBV25-1,CASSKGGQPQHF,TGTGCCAGCAGTAAAGGGGGCCAGCCCCAGCATTTT
TRBJ1-1,.,.,TRBV7-2,CASSLDMNTEAFF,TGTGCCAGCAGTTTAGATATGAACACTGAAGCTTTCTTT
TRBJ2-5,.,once,TRBV5-1,CASSGGALGPKETQYF,TGCGCCAGCAGCGGGGGGGCTTTAGGCCCCAAAGAGACCCAGTACTTC
TRBJ2-1,.,.,TRBV7-8,CASSLGFNEQFF,TGTGCCAGCAGCTTAGGCTTCAATGAGCAGTTCTTC
TRBJ1-3,.,.,TRBV11-2,CASSFQQGFSGNTIYF,TGTGCCAGCAGCTTCCAGCAGGGCTTCTCTGGAAACACCATATATTTT
TRBJ2-1,TRBD2,.,TRBV7-3,CASSLTSLADNEQFF,TGTGCCAGCAGCTTAACGTCCCTAGCGGACAATGAGCAGTTCTTC
TRBJ2-7,.,.,TRBV6-5,CASSYRVGEQYF,TGTGCCAGCAGTTACAGGGTCGGCGAGCAGTACTTC
TRBJ2-1,.,.,TRBV28,CASSSAGLGNEQFF,TGTGCCAGCAGTTCAGCGGGCTTGGGGAATGAGCAGTTCTTC
TRBJ1-2,.,.,TRBV28,CASRPGQPYGYTF,TGTGCCAGCAGGCCCGGACAGCCTTATGGCTACACCTTC
TRBJ1-2,TRBD1,.,TRBV5-1,CASSSDRAYGYTF,TGCGCCAGCAGCTCGGACAGGGCCTATGGCTACACCTTC